One and the same sample provided the 16 T cell receptor beta chains below, sequenced in a study of blood T cell repertoires in COVID-19. This table comes from immunoSEQ multiplex PCR, and its TCRdb copy is limited to in-frame clones, with some not included. The repertoire holds some 350,000 clones, with around 87% as singletons. Sequences were obtained from peripheral blood. The receptor set was obtained from a woman aged 50 to 60 with COVID-19, enrolled during active disease.

The rearrangement uses TRBV19 and TRBJ1-3; D is ambiguous. V was clipped by 7 bases and J by 5 bases, with 12 bases between them. In germline, CDR1 is LNHDA, CDR2 SQIVND (reference sequence). This CDR3 has 13 residues. CDR3: CASNLPGRNTIYF. DNA of the CDR3: TGTGCCAGTAACCTCCCAGGTCGAAACACCATATATTTT.

The chain has TRBV30 and TRBJ2-2, with a possible D match to TRBD1 (5 bases). V lost 2 bases and J 0 bases, leaving 10 bases between the germline ends. Germline lookup yields CDR1 GTSNPN and CDR2 SVGIG (reference sequence). The CDR3 spans 15 residues. The CDR3 is CAWSRETANTGELFF. The CDR3 coding sequence is TGTGCCTGGAGTCGAGAGACAGCGAACACCGGGGAGCTGTTTTTT.

The chain joins TRBV2 to TRBJ1-6; no clear D gene. The CDR3 covers 16 residues. Per germline, CDR1 SNHLY and CDR2 FYNNEI. Trimming removed 2 bases at V and 0 bases at J, with 8 bases between. The CDR3, as DNA: TGTGCCAGCAGTGAAAGAGCGAGCTCCTATAATTCACCCCTCCACTTT. It codes for CASSERASSYNSPLHF. The full variable domain, completed using reference TRBV2 and TRBJ1-6, is EPEVTQTPSHQVTQMGQEVILRCVPISNHLYFYWYRQILGQKVEFLVSFYNNEISEKSEIFDDQFSVERPDGSNFTLKIRSTKLEDSAMYFCASSERASSYNSPLHFGNGTRLTVT.

This chain joins TRBV3-1 (or the pseudogene TRBV3-2) and TRBJ2-3; TRBD2 agrees at 7 bases. CDR1 is LGHDT and CDR2 is YNNKEL in the germline V gene (reference sequence). CDR3 size: 15 residues. Losses at the gene ends were 8 bases for V and 12 bases for J; bases not matched to a gene: 20. CDR3 sequence (DNA): TGTGCCAGCCGTCTAGGAATGAGGGAGGGCGAGGCCCAGTATTTT. Its protein is CASRLGMREGEAQYF.

The chain carries TRBV5-6 and TRBJ1-1; no clear D. The germline gives CDR1 SGHDT, CDR2 YYEEEE. The CDR3 totals 15 residues. Trimming left V 1 base short and J 4 bases short, with 14 bases between. Here the CDR3 DNA reads TGTGCCAGCAGCTTGAGGCGGCCCCGAAGCACTGAAGCTTTCTTT. Translated, it gives CASSLRRPRSTEAFF.

This sequence joins TRBV3-1 (or the pseudogene TRBV3-2) and TRBJ1-1; D is possibly TRBD1 (6 bases). This CDR3 comprises 14 residues. V lost 0 bases and J 10 bases, leaving 15 bases between the germline ends. CDR1 LGHDT and CDR2 YNNKEL come from the germline V gene (reference sequence). The DNA for the CDR3 is TGTGCCAGCAGCCAAGATGGGGTAGTCAGGGGAGCTTTCTTT. Translation: CASSQDGVVRGAFF.

The rearrangement uses TRBV2 and TRBJ1-5, with D unresolved. Per the germline V gene, CDR1 is SNHLY and CDR2 is FYNNEI. The CDR3 runs 14 residues. The germline V and J ends were trimmed by 3 bases and 6 bases, with 12 bases remaining between them. CDR3 residues: CASSEQTAPQPQHF. CDR3 DNA sequence: TGTGCCAGCAGTGAGCAAACAGCTCCTCAGCCCCAGCATTTT. The full variable domain, in which reference TRBV2 and TRBJ1-5 provide the parts outside the CDR3, is EPEVTQTPSHQVTQMGQEVILRCVPISNHLYFYWYRQILGQKVEFLVSFYNNEISEKSEIFDDQFSVERPDGSNFTLKIRSTKLEDSAMYFCASSEQTAPQPQHFGDGTRLSIL.

The CDR3 DNA is TGTGCCAGCAGCCATGGGCCGGACAGCTCCTACGAGCAGTACTTC. This encodes CASSHGPDSSYEQYF. The J gene is TRBJ2-7, the V gene TRBV3-1 (or the pseudogene TRBV3-2); TRBD1 is a possible D gene (6 bases). The V gene lost 3 bases and the J gene lost 0 bases, with 12 bases spanning the gap. The CDR3 spans 15 residues. Germline CDR1 LGHDT, CDR2 YNNKEL (reference sequence).

The chain is built from TRBV11-3 and TRBJ2-7; 9 bases align to TRBD2. The CDR3 is made up of 17 amino acids. The germline gives CDR1 SGHNT, CDR2 YENEEA. J was trimmed by 2 bases and V by 1 base; bases with no gene match: 9. The DNA for the CDR3 is TGTGCCAGCAGCTTAGGGGGGGGGACTAGCCGGACCTACGAGCAGTACTTC. It encodes CASSLGGGTSRTYEQYF.

This clone occurred a few times. The chain links TRBV7-9 to TRBJ1-1, with a possible D match to TRBD1 (6 bases). Germline V CDR1 and CDR2: SEHNR, FQNEAQ (reference sequence). CDR3 length equals 14 residues. V dropped 7 bases and J dropped 1 base, with 13 bases sitting between them. In nucleotides, the CDR3 is TGTGCCAGCACCCCAAAGGGGGAGAACACTGAAGCTTTCTTT. As protein: CASTPKGENTEAFF.

The chain couples TRBV28 to TRBJ1-5, with TRBD1 matching 8 bases. The trim removed 6 bases at V and 2 bases at J, leaving 6 bases unmatched. Germline lookup yields CDR1 MDHEN and CDR2 SYDVKM. This CDR3 is 15 amino acids long. The CDR3 spells CASSTAGGGNQPQHF. The CDR3 DNA reads as TGTGCCAGCAGCACGGCAGGGGGCGGCAATCAGCCCCAGCATTTT.

The V call is TRBV30, the J call TRBJ2-1, with TRBD1 matching over 9 bases. V was pared by 1 base and J by 4 bases, with 5 bases of the junction left unmatched. The CDR3 covers 15 residues. The germline CDR1 and CDR2 sequences are GTSNPN and SVGIG (reference sequence). In DNA form, the CDR3 reads TGTGCCTGGAGTGGGGACAGGGCCTCATACAATGAGCAGTTCTTC. It yields the protein CAWSGDRASYNEQFF.

The CDR3 region is CASRDRATYEQYF. In nucleotides, the CDR3 is TGTGCCAGCAGGGACAGGGCCACCTACGAGCAGTACTTC. The chain joins TRBV3-1 (or the pseudogene TRBV3-2) to TRBJ2-7, with 8 positions matching TRBD1. The CDR3 has 13 residues. After removal of 6 bases from V and 2 bases from J, the junction contained 3 bases not matched to a gene. Germline V lookup: CDR1 LGHDT, CDR2 YNNKEL (reference sequence).

V is TRBV4-3 and J is TRBJ1-1, with 9 bases fitting TRBD1. The CDR3 loop spans 14 amino acids. The germline CDR1 and CDR2 sequences are LGHNA and YSLEER. Trimming at V came to 6 bases and at J to 4 bases, leaving 6 bases not matched to a gene. The CDR3 coding sequence is TGCGCCAGCAGACTGACAGGGGGTCGCACTGAAGCTTTCTTT. Translating gives CASRLTGGRTEAFF.

The CDR3 bases are TGTGCCACCAGCACAGTTGACACTGAAGCTTTCTTT. It encodes CATSTVDTEAFF. The chain has TRBV15 and TRBJ1-1; D unclear. The CDR3 is 12 residues long. The V gene lost 4 bases and the J gene lost 3 bases, with 6 bases spanning the gap. Germline CDR1 is LNHNV and CDR2 is YYDKDF (reference sequence).

The chain joins TRBV18 to TRBJ1-2; 7 bases are a match to TRBD1. V trimming: 3 bases; J trimming: 4 bases; junction bases outside the gene matches: 8. This CDR3 contains 15 residues. Looked up from germline, CDR1 is KGHSH and CDR2 is LQKENI. For the CDR3, the DNA is TGTGCCAGCTCACCCCTCGGGACAGACCTCTATGGCTACACCTTC. This gives the protein CASSPLGTDLYGYTF.